This T cell receptor beta chain was observed in a study of early T cells in non-severe SARS-CoV-2 infection. In the study overall: The chains were unpaired, and the sequenced material was bulk RNA from unsorted whole blood.

Individual cDNA molecules were tagged with unique molecular identifiers. TCRdb itself ran the 5' RACE reads through MiXCR, one entry per CDR3 protein. This table holds roughly 54,000 distinct CDR3 sequences, roughly an eighth found once. Whole-study findings and limits: Using VDJdb, the matching emphasized anti-spike CD8 responses while missing private and CD4 specificities.

Concerning this clonotype: The target antigen is unknown.

Per the germline V gene, CDR1 is DFQATT and CDR2 is SNEGSKA (reference sequence). V shed 5 bases and J shed 6 bases, with 16 bases lying between them. The CDR3 length is 13 residues. This sequence joins TRBV20-1 and TRBJ1-1; D is perhaps TRBD1 (6 bases). The receptor's source is an adult who was a healthcare worker with PCR-confirmed SARS-CoV-2 infection or an uninfected control (not recorded which). The sequenced material came from whole blood. The CDR3 DNA is TGCAGTGCTCCGACCCGAAACAGGGCTGAAGCTTTCTTT. Encoded protein: CSAPTRNRAEAFF.